The source of this TCR beta chain is a study of beta chain features in type 1 diabetes. Study-wide findings and caveats: HLA influence on TCRB rearrangement stayed unresolved here. TCRB repertoires of naive, central memory and Treg cells appeared more similar among patients than among healthy donors. Shortening that was moderate but significant affected the TCRB CDR3s of Type 1 diabetes patients in all four CD4+ subsets.

Using CD45RO/CCR7/CD25/CD127/CD95/CD27, CD4+ naive, central memory, regulatory and stem cell-like memory cells were sorted. All sorted populations exceeded 95% purity. Trimming took off 0 bases at V and 5 bases at J, with 13 bases between the two ends. The CDR3 is 15 amino acids. In germline, CDR1 is SEHNR, CDR2 FQNEAQ (reference sequence). The authors reverse transcribed all of the isolated RNA, so sequencing captured expressed TCRB transcripts. The data were produced by immunoSEQ multiplex PCR, yet TCRdb's version contains in-frame clones alone and is incomplete. The repertoire includes 240,000 or so clones, around 21% of them detected once, and more than 0.025% sits in the top ten. Concerning this clone itself: Its antigen is not identified.

The clonotype originates from a woman aged 40 to 49 with type 1 diabetes. The specimen sequenced was naive CD4+ T cells from blood. The rearrangement links TRBV7-9 to TRBJ1-1; D call uncertain. Written as DNA, the CDR3 is TGTGCCAGCAGCTTAGCTCCCTCCCCGGGAACTGAAGCTTTCTTT. Translation: CASSLAPSPGTEAFF.